This T cell receptor (beta chain) emerged from a study of blood T cell repertoires in COVID-19. Study-level background: Samples taken during acute and convalescent COVID-19 were collected in the United States, Italy and Spain. Sources were T cells, B-cell-depleted T cells, or PBMCs; the material itself was cDNA or gDNA.

The CDR3 totals 14 residues. CDR1 SGHKS and CDR2 YYEKEE come from the germline V gene (reference sequence). J was trimmed by 3 bases and V by 4 bases; bases with no gene match: 5. Original analysis: Using reference gene primer amplification, nucleated cell counts were estimated. TCRdb's table, derived via immunoSEQ multiplex PCR, lists solely in-frame clones and lacks some. V and J calls plus clone size are reproduced from that table; the DNA served to infer D and trimming. The profile covers tens of thousands of clones, with around 82% appearing a single time and less than 6.5% taken by the ten largest.

This chain uses TRBV5-5 with TRBJ2-5; 8 nucleotides align to TRBD1. The receptor comes from a man aged 50 to 60 with active COVID-19. The sequencing input was peripheral blood. The CDR3: CASSLGDRKETQYF. DNA of the CDR3: TGTGCCAGCAGCCTCGGGGACAGGAAAGAGACCCAGTACTTC.